These T cell receptor beta chains were read from a single sample in a study of T cells in Graves' hyperthyroidism and ophthalmopathy. TCRdb re-called the multiplex PCR reads with MiXCR, one entry per CDR3 protein. The sample yields 450,000 to 700,000 distinct CDR3 sequences, roughly 50% seen once. Sequenced material: peripheral blood or thyroid tissue (not recorded which). These receptors were taken from an adult woman with Graves' disease, either hyperthyroidism or ophthalmopathy (not recorded which). Each CDR3 is given with its conserved first and last residue. The D gene is left open where the match is weak. Clone size appears in some rows only: once, few, many, or a class for an expanded clone.

V	size	length	D	J	CDR3	DNA
TRBV24-1	-	17	TRBD1	TRBJ2-2	CATSDLPGQTNTGELFF	TGTGCCACCAGTGATCTGCCGGGACAGACGAACACCGGGGAGCTGTTTTTT
TRBV19	many	14	-	TRBJ1-2	CASTGGHRNYGYTF	TGTGCCAGTACCGGGGGCCACCGTAACTATGGCTACACCTTC
TRBV27	few	15	-	TRBJ2-7	CASSLYLSPFLEQYF	TGTGCCAGCAGTTTATATTTGAGTCCGTTTTTAGAGCAGTACTTC
TRBV20-1	few	13	TRBD1	TRBJ1-5	CSAGQGANQPQHF	TGCAGTGCTGGGCAGGGGGCCAATCAGCCCCAGCATTTT
TRBV7-6	-	13	-	TRBJ1-5	CASSFAGVVTQHF	TGTGCCAGCAGCTTTGCAGGGGTGGTGACCCAGCATTTT
TRBV7-3	many	20	TRBD2	TRBJ2-5	CASSSRFTSGRSVRRETQYF	TGTGCCAGCAGCTCTCGGTTTACTAGCGGGAGGAGCGTCCGAAGAGAGACCCAGTACTTC
TRBV4-2	-	15	-	TRBJ2-7	CASSMAGADSYEQYF	TGTGCCAGCAGTATGGCCGGGGCCGACTCCTACGAGCAGTACTTC
TRBV10-3	-	15	TRBD1	TRBJ1-2	CAIRPEKDRGKGYTF	TGTGCCATCAGACCGGAAAAAGACAGGGGTAAAGGCTACACCTTC
TRBV10-3	-	17	-	TRBJ2-5	CAISEPPGGPRQETQYF	TGTGCCATCAGTGAGCCCCCCGGGGGACCCCGACAAGAGACCCAGTACTTC
TRBV20-1	-	15	-	TRBJ1-2	CSATNAGPVDYGYTF	TGCAGTGCTACCAACGCGGGTCCGGTGGACTATGGCTACACCTTC
TRBV7-9	-	16	TRBD1	TRBJ1-5	CASSVPRGSGNQPQHF	TGTGCCAGCAGCGTCCCCAGGGGGAGCGGCAATCAGCCCCAGCATTTT
TRBV29-1	once	13	-	TRBJ1-5	CRDLGSGNQPQHF	TGCAGAGATCTCGGGTCAGGCAATCAGCCCCAGCATTTT
TRBV19	many	15	-	TRBJ2-2	CASSISVAGAGELFF	TGTGCCAGTAGTATAAGCGTGGCGGGCGCCGGGGAGCTGTTTTTT
TRBV10-3	-	12	-	TRBJ1-5	CAISESDESQHF	TGTGCCATCAGTGAGTCCGATGAGTCCCAGCATTTT